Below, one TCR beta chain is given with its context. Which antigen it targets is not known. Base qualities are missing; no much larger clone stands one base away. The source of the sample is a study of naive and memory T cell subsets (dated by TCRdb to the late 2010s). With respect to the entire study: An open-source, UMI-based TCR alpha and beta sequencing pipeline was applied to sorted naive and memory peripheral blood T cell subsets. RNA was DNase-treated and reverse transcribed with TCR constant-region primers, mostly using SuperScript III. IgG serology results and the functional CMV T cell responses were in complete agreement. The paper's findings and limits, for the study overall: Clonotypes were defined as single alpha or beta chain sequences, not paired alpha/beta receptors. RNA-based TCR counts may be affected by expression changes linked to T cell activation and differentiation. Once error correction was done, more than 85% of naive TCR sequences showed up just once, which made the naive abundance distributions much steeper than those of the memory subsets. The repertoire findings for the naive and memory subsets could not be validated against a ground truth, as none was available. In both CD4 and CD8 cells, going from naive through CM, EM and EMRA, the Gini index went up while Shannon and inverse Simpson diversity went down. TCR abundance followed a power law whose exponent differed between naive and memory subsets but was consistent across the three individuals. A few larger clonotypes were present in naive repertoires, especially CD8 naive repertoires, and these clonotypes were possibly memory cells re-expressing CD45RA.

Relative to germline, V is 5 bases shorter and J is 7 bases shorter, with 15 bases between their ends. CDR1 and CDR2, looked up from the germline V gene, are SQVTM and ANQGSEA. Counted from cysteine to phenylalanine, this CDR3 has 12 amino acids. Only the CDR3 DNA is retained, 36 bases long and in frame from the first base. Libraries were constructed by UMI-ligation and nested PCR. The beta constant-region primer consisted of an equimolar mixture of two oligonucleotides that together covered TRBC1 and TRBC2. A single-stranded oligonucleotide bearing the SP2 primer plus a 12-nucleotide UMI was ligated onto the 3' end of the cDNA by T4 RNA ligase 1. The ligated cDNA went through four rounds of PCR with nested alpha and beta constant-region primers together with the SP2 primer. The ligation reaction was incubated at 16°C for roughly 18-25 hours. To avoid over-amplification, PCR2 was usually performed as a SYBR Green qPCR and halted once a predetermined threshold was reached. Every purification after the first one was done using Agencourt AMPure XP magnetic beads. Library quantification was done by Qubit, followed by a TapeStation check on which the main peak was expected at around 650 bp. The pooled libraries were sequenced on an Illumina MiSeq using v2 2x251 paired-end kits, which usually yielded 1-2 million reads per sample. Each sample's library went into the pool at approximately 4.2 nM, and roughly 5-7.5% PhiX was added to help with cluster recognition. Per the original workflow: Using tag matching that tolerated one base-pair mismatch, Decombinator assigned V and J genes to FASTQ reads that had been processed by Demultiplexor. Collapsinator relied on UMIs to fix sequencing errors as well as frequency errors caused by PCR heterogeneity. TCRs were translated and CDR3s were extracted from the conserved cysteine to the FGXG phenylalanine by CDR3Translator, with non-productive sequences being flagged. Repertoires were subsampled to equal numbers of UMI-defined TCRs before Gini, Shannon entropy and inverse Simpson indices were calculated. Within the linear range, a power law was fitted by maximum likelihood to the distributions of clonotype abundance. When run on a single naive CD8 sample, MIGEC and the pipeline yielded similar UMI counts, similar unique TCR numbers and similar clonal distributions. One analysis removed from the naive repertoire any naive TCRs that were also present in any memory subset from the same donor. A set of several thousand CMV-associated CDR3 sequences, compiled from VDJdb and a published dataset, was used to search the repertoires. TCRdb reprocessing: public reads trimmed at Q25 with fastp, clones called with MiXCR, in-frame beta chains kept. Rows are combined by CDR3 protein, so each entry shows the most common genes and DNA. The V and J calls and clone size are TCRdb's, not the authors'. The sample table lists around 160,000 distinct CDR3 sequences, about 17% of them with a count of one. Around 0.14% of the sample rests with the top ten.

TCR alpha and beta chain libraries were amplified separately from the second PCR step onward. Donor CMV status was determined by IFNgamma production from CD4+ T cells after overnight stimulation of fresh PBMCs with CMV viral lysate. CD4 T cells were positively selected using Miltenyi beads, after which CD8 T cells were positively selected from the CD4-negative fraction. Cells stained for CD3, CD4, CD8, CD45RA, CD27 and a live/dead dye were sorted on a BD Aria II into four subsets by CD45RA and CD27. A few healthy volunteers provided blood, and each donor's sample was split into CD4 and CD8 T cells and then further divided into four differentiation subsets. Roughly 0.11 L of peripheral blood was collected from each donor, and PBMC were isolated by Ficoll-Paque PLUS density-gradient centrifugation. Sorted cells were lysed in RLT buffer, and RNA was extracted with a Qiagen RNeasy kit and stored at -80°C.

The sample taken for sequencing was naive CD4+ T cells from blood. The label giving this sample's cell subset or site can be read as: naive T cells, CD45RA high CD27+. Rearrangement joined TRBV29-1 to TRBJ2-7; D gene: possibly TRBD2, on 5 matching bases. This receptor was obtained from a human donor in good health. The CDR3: CSVRWRLGEQYF. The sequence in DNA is TGCAGCGTTCGTTGGAGGTTAGGGGAGCAGTACTTC.